This T cell receptor (beta chain) came from a study of response to subunit inactivated influenza vaccine (dated by TCRdb to 2016 to 2019). With respect to the entire study: The study used deep quantitative T cell receptor repertoire profiling to track responses to a trivalent subunit inactivated influenza vaccine.

This clonotype has more than one count but fewer than ten. Its antigen specificity is not known. The record has no base qualities; no much larger clone is one base away. The germline V gene encodes CDR1 SGDLS and CDR2 YYNGEE. V is cut by 0 bases and J by 4 bases, and the space between the germline ends is 5 bases. From the cysteine through the phenylalanine, the CDR3 covers 13 amino acids. Only the CDR3 part of the read is kept: 39 bases, read in frame from the first base. General findings and caveats noted by the study authors: According to the authors, only a limited number of new T cells may be recruited by each seasonal influenza vaccination.

Libraries came from RT-PCR. The listed sequencing device is Illumina HiSeq 2500. TCRdb took the public reads, trimmed them with fastp at Q25, ran MiXCR for clone calling and kept in-frame beta chains. Entries that share a CDR3 protein sequence are merged under the most common genes and DNA. For this sample the table gives around 190,000 distinct CDR3 sequences, of which around 14% were detected only once. The ten biggest clones cover approximately 25% of the sample. The chain is encoded by TRBV9 joined to TRBJ2-1; a confident D gene designation cannot be given. This receptor was identified in a man aged 50-60 years who received an inactivated influenza vaccine. Donor details come from another sample of the same person, matched by shared clones. Sequencing was performed on CD8+ T cells sorted from PBMCs, taken around 5 days after vaccination. The base sequence is TGTGCCAGCAGCGTAGCCGAATACAATGAGCAGTTCTTC. Its translation is CASSVAEYNEQFF. Full variable domain (CDR3 extended with the reference TRBV9 and TRBJ2-1 proteins): DSGVTQTPKHLITATGQRVTLRCSPRSGDLSVYWYQQSLDQGLQFLIQYYNGEERAKGNILERFSAQQFPDLHSELNLSSLELGDSALYFCASSVAEYNEQFFGPGTRLTVL.